Listed below are T cell receptor beta chains from one sample, sequenced in a study of molecular identifiers for immune sequencing clone quantification. TCRdb re-derived calls from the PCR reads in MiXCR, one entry per CDR3 protein. The repertoire holds about half a million distinct CDR3 sequences, with roughly 26% as singletons. Specimen: naive CD8+ T cells from blood, with Jurkat cell RNA spiked in. The receptors shown here come from a human donor in good health. Some libraries in this study had Jurkat cell RNA spiked in. CDR3s include the opening cysteine and the closing phenylalanine or tryptophan. D genes are given only for firm matches. Rows may omit the clone size; those that give it use once, few, many or a size class.

clone size: NA; D gene: NA; V gene: TRBV5-6; J gene: TRBJ2-1; CDR3 DNA: TGTGCCAGCAGGCTTCTGGAAAATGAGCAGTTCTTC; CDR3 protein: CASRLLENEQFF
clone size: many; D gene: NA; V gene: TRBV7-9; J gene: TRBJ1-2; CDR3 DNA: TGTGCCAGCAGCGGCGAAGGTGTTCCATACACCTTC; CDR3 protein: CASSGEGVPYTF
clone size: once; D gene: NA; V gene: TRBV7-2; J gene: TRBJ2-7; CDR3 DNA: TGTGCCAGCAGCCAAACACTGGACAGTCCCTACGAGCAGTACTTC; CDR3 protein: CASSQTLDSPYEQYF
clone size: many; D gene: NA; V gene: TRBV14; J gene: TRBJ2-3; CDR3 DNA: TGTGCCAGCAGCCACGGTAGCGAAAGCACAGATACGCAGTATTTT; CDR3 protein: CASSHGSESTDTQYF
clone size: few; D gene: NA; V gene: TRBV9; J gene: TRBJ2-7; CDR3 DNA: TGTGCCAGCAGCCCCTTCCCCGAGGTCTACGAGCAGTACTTC; CDR3 protein: CASSPFPEVYEQYF
clone size: many; D gene: TRBD2; V gene: TRBV11-2; J gene: TRBJ2-1; CDR3 DNA: TGTGCCAGCAGCTTAGGACTAGCGGGAGCCTACAATGAGCAGTTCTTC; CDR3 protein: CASSLGLAGAYNEQFF
clone size: many; D gene: NA; V gene: TRBV7-8; J gene: TRBJ2-5; CDR3 DNA: TGTGCCAGCAGCGCCGCAGGGATCCAAGAGACCCAGTACTTC; CDR3 protein: CASSAAGIQETQYF
clone size: many; D gene: TRBD1; V gene: TRBV20-1; J gene: TRBJ2-5; CDR3 DNA: TGCAGTGCTAGAGTGTTCGGGACAGCATTGGGCGAGACCCAGTACTTC; CDR3 protein: CSARVFGTALGETQYF
clone size: NA; D gene: TRBD1; V gene: TRBV3-1; J gene: TRBJ2-4; CDR3 DNA: TGTGCCAGCAGCCAAGCCCCGGGACAGGGGGTAAACATTCAGTACTTC; CDR3 protein: CASSQAPGQGVNIQYF
clone size: few; D gene: NA; V gene: TRBV29-1; J gene: TRBJ1-4; CDR3 DNA: TGCAGCGTTGAAATACCCCTTAATGAAGAACTGTTTTTT; CDR3 protein: CSVEIPLNEELFF
clone size: few; D gene: NA; V gene: TRBV4-3; J gene: TRBJ1-5; CDR3 DNA: TGCGCCAGCAGCCAAGTATGGCAGTCGGTCAATCAGCCCCAGCATTTT; CDR3 protein: CASSQVWQSVNQPQHF
clone size: NA; D gene: NA; V gene: TRBV12-3/TRBV12-4; J gene: TRBJ2-7; CDR3 DNA: TGTGCCAGCAGTTTGGGACCGCTTGATTACGAGCAGTACTTC; CDR3 protein: CASSLGPLDYEQYF
clone size: once; D gene: NA; V gene: TRBV4-3; J gene: TRBJ2-7; CDR3 DNA: TGCGCCAGCAGCCTCCGGCCAGCCAACTACGAGCAGTACTTC; CDR3 protein: CASSLRPANYEQYF
clone size: few; D gene: NA; V gene: TRBV27; J gene: TRBJ2-7; CDR3 DNA: TGTGCCAGCGGGGGGATAGCAGAGTACGAGCAGTACTTC; CDR3 protein: CASGGIAEYEQYF